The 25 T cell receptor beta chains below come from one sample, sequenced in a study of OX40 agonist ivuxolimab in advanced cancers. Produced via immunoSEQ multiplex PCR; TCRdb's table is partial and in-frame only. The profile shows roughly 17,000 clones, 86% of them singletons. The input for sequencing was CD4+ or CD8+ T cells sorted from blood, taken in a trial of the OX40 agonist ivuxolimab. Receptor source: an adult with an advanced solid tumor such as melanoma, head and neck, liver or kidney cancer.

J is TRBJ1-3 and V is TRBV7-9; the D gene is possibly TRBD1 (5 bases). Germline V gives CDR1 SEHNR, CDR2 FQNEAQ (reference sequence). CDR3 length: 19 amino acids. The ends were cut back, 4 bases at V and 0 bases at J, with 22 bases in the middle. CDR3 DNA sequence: TGTGCCAGCAGCTCTAGGGGTCAGGTTTTTTTTAGCTCTGGAAACACCATATATTTT. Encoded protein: CASSSRGQVFFSSGNTIYF.

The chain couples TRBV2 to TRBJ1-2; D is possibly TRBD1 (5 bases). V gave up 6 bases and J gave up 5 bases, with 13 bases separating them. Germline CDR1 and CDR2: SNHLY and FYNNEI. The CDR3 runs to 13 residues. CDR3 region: CASRGLGGYGYTF. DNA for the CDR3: TGTGCCAGCAGAGGCCTCGGGGGGTATGGCTACACCTTC.

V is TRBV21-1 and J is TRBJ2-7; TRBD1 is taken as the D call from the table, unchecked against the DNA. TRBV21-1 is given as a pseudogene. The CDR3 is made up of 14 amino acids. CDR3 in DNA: TGTGCCAGCAGCAACGGACAGTTCGTCTACGAGCAGTACTTC. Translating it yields CASSNGQFVYEQYF.

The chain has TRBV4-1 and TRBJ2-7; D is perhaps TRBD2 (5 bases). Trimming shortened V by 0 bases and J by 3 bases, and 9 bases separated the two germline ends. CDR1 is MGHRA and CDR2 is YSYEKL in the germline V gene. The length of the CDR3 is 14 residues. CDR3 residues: CASSQEGSFYEQYF. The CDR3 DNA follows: TGCGCCAGCAGCCAAGAGGGGAGCTTCTACGAGCAGTACTTC.

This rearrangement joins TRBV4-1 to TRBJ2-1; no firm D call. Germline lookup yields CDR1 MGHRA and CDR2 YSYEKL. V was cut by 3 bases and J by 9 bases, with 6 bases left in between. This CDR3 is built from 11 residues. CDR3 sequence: CASSQTSEQFF. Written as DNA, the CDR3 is TGCGCCAGCAGCCAGACCAGTGAGCAGTTCTTC.

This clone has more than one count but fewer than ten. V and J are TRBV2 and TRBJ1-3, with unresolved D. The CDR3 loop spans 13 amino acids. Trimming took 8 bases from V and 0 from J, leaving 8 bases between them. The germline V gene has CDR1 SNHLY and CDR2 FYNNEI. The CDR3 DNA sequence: TGTGCCAGCTCGGCGGACTCTGGAAACACCATATATTTT. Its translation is CASSADSGNTIYF.

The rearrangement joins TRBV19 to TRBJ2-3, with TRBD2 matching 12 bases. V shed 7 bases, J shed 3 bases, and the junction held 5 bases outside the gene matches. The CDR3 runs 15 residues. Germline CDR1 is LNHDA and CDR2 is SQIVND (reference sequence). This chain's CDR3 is CASTLLAGGTDTQYF. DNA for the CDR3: TGTGCCAGTACGCTACTAGCGGGGGGTACAGATACGCAGTATTTT.

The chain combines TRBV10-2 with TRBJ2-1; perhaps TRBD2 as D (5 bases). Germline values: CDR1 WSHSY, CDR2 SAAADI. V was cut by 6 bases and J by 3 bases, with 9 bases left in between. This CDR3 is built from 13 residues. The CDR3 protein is CASSSGFYNEQFF. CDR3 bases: TGCGCCAGCAGCTCGGGGTTCTACAATGAGCAGTTCTTC.

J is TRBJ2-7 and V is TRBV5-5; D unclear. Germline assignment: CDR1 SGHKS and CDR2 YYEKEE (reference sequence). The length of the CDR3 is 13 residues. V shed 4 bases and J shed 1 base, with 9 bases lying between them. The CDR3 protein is CASSHDESYEQYF. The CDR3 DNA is TGTGCCAGCAGCCACGACGAGTCCTACGAGCAGTACTTC. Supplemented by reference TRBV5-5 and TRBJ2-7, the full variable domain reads DAGVTQSPTHLIKTRGQQVTLRCSPISGHKSVSWYQQVLGQGPQFIFQYYEKEERGRGNFPDRFSARQFPNYSSELNVNALLLGDSALYLCASSHDESYEQYFGPGTRLTVT.

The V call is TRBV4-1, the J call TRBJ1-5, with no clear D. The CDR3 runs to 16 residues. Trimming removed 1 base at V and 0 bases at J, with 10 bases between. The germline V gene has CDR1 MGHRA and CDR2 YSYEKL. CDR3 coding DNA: TGCGCCAGCAGCCAAGGGGGTAGCGGTAGCAATCAGCCCCAGCATTTT. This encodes CASSQGGSGSNQPQHF.

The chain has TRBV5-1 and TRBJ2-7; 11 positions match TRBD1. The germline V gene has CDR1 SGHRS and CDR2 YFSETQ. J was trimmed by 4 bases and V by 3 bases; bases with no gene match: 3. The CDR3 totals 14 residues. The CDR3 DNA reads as TGCGCCAGCAGCTGGACAGGGGGCGCGTACGAGCAGTACTTC. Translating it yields CASSWTGGAYEQYF.

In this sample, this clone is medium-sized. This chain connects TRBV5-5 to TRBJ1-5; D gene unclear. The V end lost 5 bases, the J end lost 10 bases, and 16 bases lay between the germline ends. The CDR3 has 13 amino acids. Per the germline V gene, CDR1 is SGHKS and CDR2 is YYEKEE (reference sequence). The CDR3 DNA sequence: TGTGCCAGCAGGCCGTTTGTAAGCGATCCCCAGCATTTT. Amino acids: CASRPFVSDPQHF.

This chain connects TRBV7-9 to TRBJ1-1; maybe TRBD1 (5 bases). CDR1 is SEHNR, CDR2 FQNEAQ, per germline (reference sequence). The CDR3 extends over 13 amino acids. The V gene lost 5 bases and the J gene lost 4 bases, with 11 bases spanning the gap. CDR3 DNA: TGTGCCAGCAGCGTAGGTGGGGCCACTGAAGCTTTCTTT. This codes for CASSVGGATEAFF.

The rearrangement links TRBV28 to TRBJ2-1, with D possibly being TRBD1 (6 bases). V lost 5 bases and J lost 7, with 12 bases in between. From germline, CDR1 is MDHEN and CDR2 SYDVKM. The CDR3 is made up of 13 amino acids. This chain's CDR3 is CASSPTGWNEQFF. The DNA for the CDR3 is TGTGCCAGCAGTCCCACAGGGTGGAATGAGCAGTTCTTC.

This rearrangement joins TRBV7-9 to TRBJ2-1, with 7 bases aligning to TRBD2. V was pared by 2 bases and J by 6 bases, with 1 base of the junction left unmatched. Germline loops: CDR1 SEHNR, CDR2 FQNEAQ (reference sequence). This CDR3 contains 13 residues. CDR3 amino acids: CASSLPSGNEQFF. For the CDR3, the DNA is TGTGCCAGCAGCTTACCTAGCGGCAATGAGCAGTTCTTC.

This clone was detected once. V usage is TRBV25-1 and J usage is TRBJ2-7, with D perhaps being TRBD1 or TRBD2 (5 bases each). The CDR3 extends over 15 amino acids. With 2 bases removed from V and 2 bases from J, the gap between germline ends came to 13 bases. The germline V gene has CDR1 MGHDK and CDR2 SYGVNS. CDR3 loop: CASSEPRDGAYEQYF. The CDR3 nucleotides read TGTGCCAGCAGTGAACCCCGGGACGGTGCCTACGAGCAGTACTTC.

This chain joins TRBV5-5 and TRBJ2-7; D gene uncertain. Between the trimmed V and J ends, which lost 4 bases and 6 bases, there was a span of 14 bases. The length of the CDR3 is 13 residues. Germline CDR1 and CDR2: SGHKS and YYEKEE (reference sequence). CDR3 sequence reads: CASSPTPLGEQYF. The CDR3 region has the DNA TGTGCCAGCAGCCCGACCCCCCTGGGCGAGCAGTACTTC. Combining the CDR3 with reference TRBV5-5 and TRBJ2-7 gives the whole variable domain DAGVTQSPTHLIKTRGQQVTLRCSPISGHKSVSWYQQVLGQGPQFIFQYYEKEERGRGNFPDRFSARQFPNYSSELNVNALLLGDSALYLCASSPTPLGEQYFGPGTRLTVT.

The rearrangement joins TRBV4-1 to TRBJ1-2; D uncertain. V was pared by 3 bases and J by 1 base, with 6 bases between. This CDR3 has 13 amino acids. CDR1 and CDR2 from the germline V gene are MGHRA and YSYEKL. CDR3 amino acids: CASSHHNNYGYTF. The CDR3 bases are TGCGCCAGCAGCCATCACAATAACTATGGCTACACCTTC.

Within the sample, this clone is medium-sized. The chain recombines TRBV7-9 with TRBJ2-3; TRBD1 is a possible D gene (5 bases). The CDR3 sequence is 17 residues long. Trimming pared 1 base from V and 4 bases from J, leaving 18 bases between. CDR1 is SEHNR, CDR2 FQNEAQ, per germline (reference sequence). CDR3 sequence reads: CASSLEDGAQDADTQYF. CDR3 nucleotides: TGTGCCAGCAGCTTAGAAGATGGGGCGCAGGATGCAGATACGCAGTATTTT.

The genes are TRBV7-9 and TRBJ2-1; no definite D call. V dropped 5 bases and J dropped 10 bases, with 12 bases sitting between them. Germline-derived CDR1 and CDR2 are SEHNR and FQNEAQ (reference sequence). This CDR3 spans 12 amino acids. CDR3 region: CASSHPGAEQFF. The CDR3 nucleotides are TGTGCCAGCAGCCACCCCGGTGCGGAGCAGTTCTTC.

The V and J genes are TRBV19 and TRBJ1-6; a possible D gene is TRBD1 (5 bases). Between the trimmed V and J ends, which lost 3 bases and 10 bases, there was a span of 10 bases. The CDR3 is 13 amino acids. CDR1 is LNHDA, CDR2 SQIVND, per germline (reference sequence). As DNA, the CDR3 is TGTGCCAGTAGTATCGGGGAGGGGTCACCCCTCCACTTT. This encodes CASSIGEGSPLHF.

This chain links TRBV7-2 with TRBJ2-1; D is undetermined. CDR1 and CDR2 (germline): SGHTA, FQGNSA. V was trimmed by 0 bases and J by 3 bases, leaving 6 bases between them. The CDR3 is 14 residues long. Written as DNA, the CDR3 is TGTGCCAGCAGCTTAGCCCCACACTACAATGAGCAGTTCTTC. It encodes CASSLAPHYNEQFF.

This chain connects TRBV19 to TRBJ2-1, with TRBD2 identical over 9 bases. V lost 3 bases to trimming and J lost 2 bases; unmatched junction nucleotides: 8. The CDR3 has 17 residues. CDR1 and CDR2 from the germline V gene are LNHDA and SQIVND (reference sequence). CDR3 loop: CASSIAAGGPPYNEQFF. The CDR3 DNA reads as TGTGCCAGTAGTATTGCGGCGGGAGGGCCCCCCTACAATGAGCAGTTCTTC.

The CDR3 protein is CASSITPGRAYEQYF. CDR3 coding DNA: TGTGCCAGTAGTATAACCCCCGGGAGAGCCTACGAGCAGTACTTC. The V call is TRBV19, the J call TRBJ2-7, with D perhaps TRBD2 (6 bases). The length of the CDR3 is 15 residues. The germline CDR1 and CDR2 sequences are LNHDA and SQIVND (reference sequence). Trimming stripped 2 bases from V and 2 bases from J, with 13 bases between.

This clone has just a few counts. CDR3 sequence (DNA): TGTGCCACCCAGGAGCTAGCGGGGATGAACAATGAGCAGTTCTTC. It specifies CATQELAGMNNEQFF. This chain links TRBV5-5 with TRBJ2-1; 9 bases fit TRBD2. The CDR3 length is 15 residues. Germline V lookup: CDR1 SGHKS, CDR2 YYEKEE (reference sequence). J lost 5 bases, V lost 9 bases, and 12 bases had no gene match. The variable domain in full, with the rest retrieved from reference TRBV5-5 and TRBJ2-1, is DAGVTQSPTHLIKTRGQQVTLRCSPISGHKSVSWYQQVLGQGPQFIFQYYEKEERGRGNFPDRFSARQFPNYSSELNVNALLLGDSALYLCATQELAGMNNEQFFGPGTRLTVL.